Listed below are T cell receptor beta chains from one sample, sequenced in a study of T cell responses to AZD1222 COVID-19 vaccine. The protocol was immunoSEQ multiplex PCR, while the TCRdb copy is restricted to in-frame clones and leaves out a portion. This repertoire shows 170,000 or so clones, just over 90% found once; its top ten account for roughly 2.8%. This sample comprised peripheral blood, obtained on day 0 of AZD1222 vaccination. The receptors stem from an adult in good health. The CDR3 runs from the conserved cysteine through the conserved F or W. Where a row states a size, it is once, few, many or the class of an expanded clone; other rows omit it.

-	TRBV11-2	TRBJ1-1	CASSPVAEAFF
-	TRBV6-5	TRBJ1-1	CASRRTGAEAFF
-	TRBV12-3/TRBV12-4	TRBJ2-2	CASSTRNGELFF
-	TRBV7-9	TRBJ2-3	CASSLTSGGADTQYF
-	TRBV5-1	TRBJ2-7	CASSLSGSSYEQYF
-	TRBV28	TRBJ1-2	CASSFDLTEGYTF
few	TRBV19	TRBJ2-2	CASSPTSGVGGELFF
-	TRBV7-8	TRBJ2-3	CASTPGTVLISVGSYTQYF
few	TRBV5-4	TRBJ1-5	CASSYDRNQPQHF
-	TRBV3-1/TRBV3-2	TRBJ2-7	CASSWTASYEQYF
-	TRBV27	TRBJ2-3	CASSPRTPWRSTDTQYF
few	TRBV7-2	TRBJ2-5	CASSLVARLTETQYF
-	TRBV7-9	TRBJ1-2	CASSSGQGIGYTF
-	TRBV19	TRBJ2-5	CASSEQGRGETQYF
-	TRBV14	TRBJ1-2	CASSPRGQVFYGYTF
-	TRBV6-5	TRBJ1-1	CASSYSKQGSGTEAFF
-	TRBV18	TRBJ2-7	CASSPRLYEQYF
-	TRBV6-5	TRBJ1-1	CASSGAMNTEAFF
once	TRBV6-5	TRBJ1-2	CASSSGWADGYTF
-	TRBV7-2	TRBJ2-2	CASSLVASGASGTGELFF
-	TRBV20-1	TRBJ1-4	CSAGTAEKLFF
once	TRBV3-1/TRBV3-2	TRBJ1-6	CASSLGGGGNSPLHF
-	TRBV18	TRBJ1-4	CASSLGTATNEKLFF
once	TRBV6-5	TRBJ1-6	CASSHRGNSPLHF
-	TRBV5-1	TRBJ1-1	CASSPSGYTEAFF
-	TRBV6-1	TRBJ1-5	CASSEIRGVREHF